One T cell receptor (beta chain) is described in this entry. 60 Vbeta and 13 Jbeta primers were used in PCR. The data were produced by immunoSEQ multiplex PCR, yet TCRdb's version contains in-frame clones alone and is incomplete. The table includes under 200,000 clones, approximately 83% detected once. This entry is derived from a study of cytomegalovirus exposure and HLA in healthy donors. This CDR3 has 17 amino acids. CDR1 and CDR2 (germline): SGHRS, YFSETQ. V lost 0 bases to trimming and J lost 2 bases; unmatched junction nucleotides: 2. This sequence originates from a man aged 18 to 30 in good health and CMV-seropositive. The rearrangement uses TRBV5-1 and TRBJ2-5; TRBD2 agrees at 15 bases. The sample consisted of PBMCs. The CDR3 is CASSLAGTSGGQETQYF. Here the CDR3 DNA reads TGCGCCAGCAGCTTGGCCGGGACTAGCGGGGGGCAAGAGACCCAGTACTTC.